Presented here are 6 T cell receptor beta chains from one specimen sequenced in a study of control samples from healthy donors and cancer patients (dated by TCRdb to the early 2020s). The library relied on the immunoSEQ multiplex PCR assay. TCRdb re-hosts the immuneACCESS table, in-frame sequences only. Its copies lack some clones; in the studies checked, an unresolved V gene accounts for under half of them, and the cause for the rest is not known. The sample includes about 76,000 clones, with under 90% observed a single time. The ten top clones hold roughly a tenth of the sample. Sample: PBMCs. All receptors come from a woman between 45 and 60 years old with colorectal cancer.

This clone was detected only once. This chain uses TRBV19 with TRBJ1-4; D might be TRBD1 (5 bases). Per germline, CDR1 LNHDA and CDR2 SQIVND (reference sequence). V lost 3 bases to trimming and J lost 5 bases, with 13 bases between them. CDR3 length: 15 amino acids. CDR3 amino acids: CASSINGHPNEKLFF. CDR3 DNA sequence: TGTGCCAGTAGTATTAACGGACACCCGAATGAAAAACTGTTTTTT.

The chain uses TRBV28 and TRBJ1-5; D is unclear. CDR3 length equals 12 residues. The germline V gene encodes CDR1 MDHEN and CDR2 SYDVKM. V was cut by 9 bases and J by 5 bases, with 11 bases left in between. The chain's CDR3 is CASTVSDQPQHF. CDR3 nucleotides: TGTGCCAGTACGGTGAGCGATCAGCCCCAGCATTTT.

The chain has TRBV18 and TRBJ2-2; TRBD1 matches 8 bases. Germline lookup yields CDR1 KGHSH and CDR2 LQKENI. This CDR3 spans 17 amino acids. V trimming: 5 bases; J trimming: 2 bases; junction bases outside the gene matches: 10. CDR3 region: CASSENSAGGNTGELFF. The CDR3, as DNA: TGTGCCAGCTCAGAAAACAGCGCAGGGGGCAACACCGGGGAGCTGTTTTTT.

The rearrangement joins TRBV6-5 to TRBJ1-6; no definite D call. Germline V gene data show CDR1 as MNHEY and CDR2 as SVGAGI. The CDR3 runs to 16 residues. V was clipped by 0 bases and J by 7 bases, with 13 bases between them. CDR3 nucleotide sequence: TGTGCCAGCAGTTACTCGATACCGGGCCGGAATTCACCCCTCCACTTT. This gives the protein CASSYSIPGRNSPLHF.

The V gene is TRBV4-3, the J gene TRBJ2-1; D remains unclear. In germline, CDR1 is LGHNA, CDR2 YSLEER. CDR3 length: 16 amino acids. The V and J ends lost 0 bases and 3 bases respectively, with 12 bases between them. Here the CDR3 reads CASSQDRGLSYNEQFF. DNA of the CDR3: TGCGCCAGCAGCCAAGATAGAGGTCTCAGCTACAATGAGCAGTTCTTC.

The chain employs TRBV4-3 and TRBJ1-6; D uncertain. CDR1 is LGHNA, CDR2 YSLEER, per germline. This CDR3 contains 13 residues. The germline V and J ends were trimmed by 0 bases and 9 bases, with 6 bases remaining between them. CDR3 sequence: CASSQETRSPLHF. DNA for the CDR3: TGCGCCAGCAGCCAAGAGACCCGTTCACCCCTCCACTTT.